This TCR beta chain was recorded in a study of T cell responses to AZD1222 COVID-19 vaccine. TCRdb's copy holds only in-frame clones and misses some; the assay was immunoSEQ multiplex PCR. The table records about 120,000 clones, around 86% of them present only once. Germline values: CDR1 SNHLY, CDR2 FYNNEI. CDR3 length equals 13 residues. The V and J ends lost 7 bases and 2 bases respectively, with 11 bases between them. This clone was observed once. The rearrangement joins TRBV2 to TRBJ1-2, with D unresolved. This receptor was taken from an adult who received the AZD1222 COVID-19 vaccine. Sequencing was performed on peripheral blood, taken 28 days after the second AZD1222 dose. Here the CDR3 reads CASTGIPNYGYTF. The CDR3 region has the DNA TGTGCCAGCACAGGAATCCCCAACTATGGCTACACCTTC.